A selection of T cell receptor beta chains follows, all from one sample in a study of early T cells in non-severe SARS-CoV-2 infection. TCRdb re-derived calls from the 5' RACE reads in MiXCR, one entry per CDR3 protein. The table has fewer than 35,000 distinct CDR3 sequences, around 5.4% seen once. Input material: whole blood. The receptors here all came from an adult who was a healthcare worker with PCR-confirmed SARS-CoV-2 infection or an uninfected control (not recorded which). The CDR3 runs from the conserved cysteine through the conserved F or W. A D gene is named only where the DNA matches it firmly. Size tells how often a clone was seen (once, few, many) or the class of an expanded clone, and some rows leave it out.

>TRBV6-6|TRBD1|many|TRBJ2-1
CASRSRTGGAGNEQFF
TGTGCCAGCAGAAGCCGGACAGGGGGCGCGGGTAATGAGCAGTTCTTC
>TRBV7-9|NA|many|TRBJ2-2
CASSSRGRSWELFF
TGTGCCAGCAGCTCACGGGGCAGGAGTTGGGAGCTGTTTTTT
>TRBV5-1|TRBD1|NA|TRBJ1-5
CASSLVTGGQPQHF
TGCGCCAGCAGCTTGGTGACAGGGGGTCAGCCCCAGCATTTT
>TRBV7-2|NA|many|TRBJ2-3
CASSSWSYTDTQYF
TGTGCCAGCAGCTCCTGGTCTTACACAGATACGCAGTATTTT
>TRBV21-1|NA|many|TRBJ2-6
CASSNQAGYHRSGANVLTF
TGTGCCAGCAGCAATCAGGCGGGATACCACAGATCTGGGGCCAACGTCCTGACTTTC
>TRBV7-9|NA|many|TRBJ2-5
CASSLQGYETQYF
TGTGCCAGCAGCCTACAGGGCTACGAGACCCAGTACTTC
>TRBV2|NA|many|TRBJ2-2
CASDPDLNTGELFF
TGTGCCAGCGATCCTGACTTGAACACCGGGGAGCTGTTTTTT
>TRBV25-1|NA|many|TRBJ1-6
CASSGKGAGSSPLHF
TGTGCCAGCAGTGGTAAGGGTGCGGGTAGTTCACCCCTCCACTTT
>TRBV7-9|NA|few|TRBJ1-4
CASSFGRTNEKLFF
TGTGCCAGCAGCTTCGGTCGAACTAATGAAAAACTGTTTTTT
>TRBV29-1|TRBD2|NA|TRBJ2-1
CSSRTSQVYNEQFF
TGCAGCTCACGGACTAGCCAGGTCTACAATGAGCAGTTCTTC
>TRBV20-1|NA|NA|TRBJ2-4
CSFWVGENIQYF
TGCAGCTTCTGGGTAGGCGAAAACATTCAGTACTTC
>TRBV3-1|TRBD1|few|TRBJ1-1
CASSLRDRNTEAFF
TGTGCCAGCAGCCTTCGGGACAGAAACACTGAAGCTTTCTTT
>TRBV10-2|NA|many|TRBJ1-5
CASRIGSNQPQHF
TGCGCCAGCCGAATCGGCAGCAATCAGCCCCAGCATTTT
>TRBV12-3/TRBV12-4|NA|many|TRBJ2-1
CASNPPGRDYNEQFF
TGTGCCAGCAATCCACCGGGACGCGACTACAATGAGCAGTTCTTC
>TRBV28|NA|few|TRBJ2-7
CARQFSYEQYF
TGTGCCAGACAGTTCTCCTACGAGCAGTACTTC
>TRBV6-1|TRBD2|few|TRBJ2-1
CASSETGLAYEQFF
TGTGCCAGCAGTGAAACGGGACTAGCGTACGAGCAGTTCTTC
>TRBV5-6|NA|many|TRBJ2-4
CASSLASWKDIQYF
TGTGCCAGCAGCTTGGCCAGTTGGAAAGACATTCAGTACTTC
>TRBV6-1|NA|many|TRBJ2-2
CASIGVGIPGELFF
TGTGCCAGCATAGGGGTAGGCATACCCGGGGAGCTGTTTTTT
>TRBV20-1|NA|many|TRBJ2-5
CSVAGLQETQYF
TGCAGTGTCGCGGGACTGCAAGAGACCCAGTACTTC
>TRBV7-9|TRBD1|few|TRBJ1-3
CASNQGGPGNTIYF
TGTGCCAGCAACCAAGGGGGCCCTGGAAACACCATATATTTT
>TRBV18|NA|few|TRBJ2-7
CASSPSGLPYEQYF
TGTGCCAGCTCACCTAGCGGCTTGCCCTACGAGCAGTACTTC
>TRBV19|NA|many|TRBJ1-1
CASSMKALHDGTEAFF
TGTGCCAGTAGTATGAAGGCCTTACATGACGGCACTGAAGCTTTCTTT
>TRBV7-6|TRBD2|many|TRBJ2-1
CASSSLVGTSGFGDEQFF
TGTGCCAGCAGCTCCCTTGTGGGGACTAGCGGGTTTGGGGATGAGCAGTTCTTC
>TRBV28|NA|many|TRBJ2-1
CASSLWGLSRSEQFF
TGTGCCAGCAGTTTATGGGGGCTAAGTCGTAGTGAGCAGTTCTTC
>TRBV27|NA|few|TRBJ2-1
CASRYRGVRNEQFF
TGTGCCAGCAGATACCGGGGCGTCCGAAATGAGCAGTTCTTC
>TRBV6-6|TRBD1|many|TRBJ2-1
CASSLGGLQFF
TGTGCCAGCAGCCTAGGGGGCTTACAGTTCTTC
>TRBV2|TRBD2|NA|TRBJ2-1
CANPGRGGRSNEQFF
TGTGCCAACCCGGGGCGCGGCGGGAGAAGCAATGAGCAGTTCTTC
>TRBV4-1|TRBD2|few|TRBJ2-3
CASSPTSGQSTQYF
TGCGCCAGCAGCCCAACTAGCGGACAGTCTACGCAGTATTTT
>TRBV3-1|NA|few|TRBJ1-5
CASSSDSLRGQPQHF
TGTGCCAGCAGCTCGGACAGCCTAAGGGGCCAGCCCCAGCATTTT
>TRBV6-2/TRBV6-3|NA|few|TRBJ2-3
CASSYHFTDTQYF
TGTGCCAGCAGTTACCACTTCACAGATACGCAGTATTTT
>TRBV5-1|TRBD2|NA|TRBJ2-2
CASNRAGDPTGELFF
TGCGCCAGCAACAGAGCGGGAGATCCCACCGGGGAGCTGTTTTTT
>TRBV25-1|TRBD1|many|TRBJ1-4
CASSETGTARIGRLFF
TGTGCCAGCAGTGAAACAGGGACAGCCCGTATAGGGAGACTGTTTTTT